One and the same sample provided the 13 T cell receptor beta chains below, sequenced in a study of T cells in Graves' hyperthyroidism and ophthalmopathy. It was RNA transcripts that yielded the amplified TCR beta CDR3 regions. Initially, a first-round RT-PCR of the TCR CDR3 employed the HTBI primer set. One entry per CDR3 protein results from TCRdb running MiXCR on the multiplex PCR reads. The sample comprises more than 500,000 distinct CDR3 sequences, about 14% of which are singletons, and approximately 13% rests with the top ten. The specimen was blood. The receptors derive from a woman aged 40 to 50 with Graves' hyperthyroidism.

This clonotype was seen at least ten times. The CDR3 sequence is CATNSGSALISNEQFF. Here the CDR3 DNA reads TGTGCCACTAATAGCGGGAGCGCCCTTATTTCCAATGAGCAGTTCTTC. The chain joins TRBV28 to TRBJ2-1, with 9 bases fitting TRBD2. Germline assignment: CDR1 MDHEN and CDR2 SYDVKM. This CDR3 is 16 amino acids long. V dropped 10 bases and J dropped 6; count of bases not matched to a gene: 16.

This clonotype occurred many times. The V and J genes are TRBV20-1 and TRBJ2-3; unclear D gene. The CDR3 is made up of 14 amino acids. The germline gives CDR1 DFQATT, CDR2 SNEGSKA (reference sequence). V was clipped by 3 bases and J by 1 base, with 11 bases between them. Written as DNA, the CDR3 is TGCAGTGCTAGGGCCCCAGGAGGCACAGATACGCAGTATTTT. Its protein is CSARAPGGTDTQYF.

This clonotype has just a few counts. This chain uses TRBV15 with TRBJ2-7, with 7 bases lining up with TRBD2. Germline assignment: CDR1 LNHNV and CDR2 YYDKDF (reference sequence). V lost 1 base and J lost 3; bases outside the gene matches: 15. The CDR3 contains 18 residues. The CDR3 region is CATSRGGGVKETYYEQYF. The CDR3 bases are TGTGCCACCAGCAGAGGGGGAGGGGTTAAGGAGACTTACTACGAGCAGTACTTC.

V usage is TRBV20-1 and J usage is TRBJ1-4; weak D call: TRBD1 (6 bases). V lost 0 bases, J lost 5 bases, and 10 bases lay in between. This CDR3 contains 14 residues. Germline-derived CDR1 and CDR2 are DFQATT and SNEGSKA (reference sequence). CDR3 DNA sequence: TGCAGTGCTAGAGATTCCGGGGGCAATGAAAAACTGTTTTTT. Translated, it gives CSARDSGGNEKLFF.

This clonotype was recorded at least ten times. The chain carries TRBV18 and TRBJ1-5; 7 bases agree with TRBD1. Trimming took 6 bases from V and 5 from J; bases not matched to a gene: 7. The CDR3 extends over 14 amino acids. Germline CDR1 KGHSH, CDR2 LQKENI. CDR3 in DNA: TGTGCCAGCTCCCCCGGGACAGCCGATCAGCCCCAGCATTTT. This translates into CASSPGTADQPQHF.

This clonotype was observed a handful of times. The rearrangement joins TRBV30 to TRBJ2-3, with unresolved D. V was pared by 7 bases and J by 5 bases, with 16 bases between. CDR1 is GTSNPN, CDR2 SVGIG, per germline (reference sequence). CDR3 size: 13 residues. The CDR3 DNA reads TGTGCCTCCTCCGCGCTCCGAGGAGATACGCAGTATTTT. Translated, it gives CASSALRGDTQYF.

In its sample, this clonotype was seen many times. The J gene is TRBJ1-3, the V gene TRBV6-8; no firm D call. This CDR3 has 14 amino acids. CDR1 and CDR2 from the germline V gene are MNHGY and SAAAGT. The ends were cut back, 0 bases at V and 4 bases at J, with 7 bases in the middle. CDR3 coding DNA: TGTGCCAGCAGTTACTCGAGGGCCGGAAACACCATATATTTT. This translates into CASSYSRAGNTIYF.

This clonotype appeared many times. In DNA, the CDR3 is TGTGCCAGCAGTTTATTAATGGGGGAGAAAAAGACCCAGTACTTC. As protein: CASSLLMGEKKTQYF. V usage is TRBV28 and J usage is TRBJ2-5; the D gene could be TRBD1 or TRBD2 (5 bases each). In germline, CDR1 is MDHEN, CDR2 SYDVKM. The CDR3 covers 15 residues. The germline V and J ends were trimmed by 1 base and 6 bases, with 15 bases remaining between them.

Of note for this clonotype: A much larger clone differs from this one at a single base, so this may be a read error. The J gene is TRBJ2-7, the V gene TRBV20-1; 11 bases are a match to TRBD2. CDR1 DFQATT and CDR2 SNEGSKA come from the germline V gene (reference sequence). The ends lost 6 bases at V and 7 bases at J; junction bases unmatched: 14. The CDR3 covers 15 residues. The chain's CDR3 is CSADLLAGVVEEQYF. CDR3 coding DNA: TGCAGTGCCGACCTACTAGCGGGAGTTGTAGAGGAGCAGTACTTC.

The rearrangement uses TRBV5-1 and TRBJ2-5; either TRBD1 or TRBD2 may supply D (5 bases each). Between the trimmed V and J ends, which lost 5 bases and 5 bases, there was a span of 16 bases. The germline V gene encodes CDR1 SGHRS and CDR2 YFSETQ. This CDR3 has 14 residues. In DNA, the CDR3 is TGCGCCAGCAGGCTTATCACGGGGCCTGAGACCCAGTACTTC. It yields the protein CASRLITGPETQYF.

The chain couples TRBV4-1 to TRBJ2-7, with a tentative D call TRBD2 (6 bases). Trimming pared 0 bases from V and 3 bases from J, leaving 24 bases between. This CDR3 contains 19 residues. The germline V gene encodes CDR1 MGHRA and CDR2 YSYEKL. The CDR3 protein is CASSQDKRPRTTNLYEQYF. The CDR3 region has the DNA TGCGCCAGCAGCCAAGATAAGAGGCCCAGGACTACTAACCTCTACGAGCAGTACTTC.

This clonotype was recorded only once. The V call is TRBV6-2 or TRBV6-3, the J call TRBJ2-5; 10 bases align to TRBD1. The CDR3 totals 16 residues. Unmatched junction bases numbered 7, after V lost 1 base and J lost 5 bases. From germline, CDR1 is MNHEY and CDR2 SVGEGT. CDR3 in amino acids: CASSYWTGGGSETQYF. In DNA, the CDR3 is TGTGCCAGCAGTTACTGGACAGGGGGTGGGTCGGAGACCCAGTACTTC.

V and J are TRBV27 and TRBJ2-3; 9 nucleotides match TRBD2. CDR1 MNHEY and CDR2 SMNVEV come from the germline V gene (reference sequence). V dropped 0 bases and J dropped 2; count of bases not matched to a gene: 15. CDR3 length: 20 amino acids. The CDR3 loop reads CASSLSASGDLFKYTDTQYF. For the CDR3, the DNA is TGTGCCAGCAGTTTATCAGCTAGCGGGGACCTCTTTAAATACACAGATACGCAGTATTTT.